This paragraph reports one TCR beta chain. Other nucleotide sequences from this sample produce the same CDR3. This record belongs to a study of blood T cell repertoires in COVID-19. Original methodology: Amplification of reference gene primers was used by the study to estimate nucleated cell counts. Clones were sequenced by immunoSEQ multiplex PCR, and TCRdb holds only the in-frame ones, with some missing. From that table come the V and J calls and clone size; the DNA was used to work out D and trimming. Of under 350,000 clones in the sample, roughly nine tenths were seen once. CDR1 is MNHEY and CDR2 is SMNVEV in the germline V gene (reference sequence). V shed 3 bases and J 7 bases; nucleotides not matched to a gene: 4. The CDR3 has 14 amino acids. Cohort assignment relied on participant-reported clinical history.

This TCR derives from a man in his sixties who had recovered from COVID-19. The chain combines TRBV27 with TRBJ2-1; 9 bases fit TRBD1. The sequencing input was PBMCs or T cells enriched from blood (not recorded which). CDR3: CASSLGQGGNEQFF. In DNA form, the CDR3 reads TGTGCCAGCAGTTTGGGACAGGGAGGGAATGAGCAGTTCTTC.